This TCR beta chain appears in the sequencing data of a study of cytomegalovirus exposure and HLA in healthy donors. CDR1 is PRHDT and CDR2 is FYEKMQ in the germline V gene (reference sequence). CDR3 length: 14 residues. J gave up 3 bases and V 9 bases, and 8 bases lay outside the gene matches. General study findings and limits: TCR beta chains numbering some 160 were designated cytomegalovirus-associated.

PCR primers comprised 60 Vbeta and 13 Jbeta primers. Only in-frame clones appear in the TCRdb table, and some are missing; sequencing was by immunoSEQ multiplex PCR. Found here are some 160,000 clones, 80% of them singletons; the top ten hold 4.5% to 6%. Healthy bone marrow donors made up the donors. While unrecorded immune exposures were likely, the donors were nominally healthy when sampled. With respect to this clone: Its cognate antigen is unknown.

The V call is TRBV13, the J call TRBJ2-3; 8 bases map to TRBD1. This sequence was found in a man aged 40-49 years in good health and CMV-seronegative. Sequenced sample: PBMCs. For the CDR3, the DNA is TGTGCCAGTGATCAGGGGGCTGGGACAGATACGCAGTATTTT. Amino acid sequence: CASDQGAGTDTQYF. The variable domain in full, with the rest retrieved from reference TRBV13 and TRBJ2-3, is AAGVIQSPRHLIKEKRETATLKCYPIPRHDTVYWYQQGPGQDPQFLISFYEKMQSDKGSIPDRFSAQQFSDYHSELNMSSLELGDSALYFCASDQGAGTDTQYFGPGTRLTVL.